These T cell receptor beta chains were read from a single sample in a study of shared clonotypes between healthy human individuals. Repertoires were generated with immunoSEQ multiplex PCR, while TCRdb's copy carries only in-frame clones and drops some. This sample has around 1.6 million clones, with 95% to 99% found just once. The source material was naive CD4+ T cells sorted from blood. The receptor set was obtained from a man aged 30-40 years in good health. CDR3s include the opening cysteine and the closing phenylalanine or tryptophan. The D gene is left open where the match is weak. A clone size is listed for some rows: how often the clone was seen (once, few, many), or a class if it is expanded.

j_gene | abundance | d_gene | v_gene | CDR3nt | CDR3aa
TRBJ2-1 | - | - | TRBV9 | TGTGCCAGCAGCGTAGGCGGTAGCGTCGATGAGCAGTTCTTC | CASSVGGSVDEQFF
TRBJ2-1 | - | - | TRBV5-5 | TGTGCCAGCAGCTTAGGAGGGGGTGAGCAGTTCTTC | CASSLGGGEQFF
TRBJ2-7 | - | - | TRBV7-2 | TGTGCCAGCAGCTTAGATGCCGGAGGGGTCCCCTACGAGCAGTACTTC | CASSLDAGGVPYEQYF
TRBJ2-1 | - | - | TRBV5-1 | TGCGCCAGCAGCCGCAGTTGGGGTCGGGGTTACAATGAGCAGTTCTTC | CASSRSWGRGYNEQFF
TRBJ1-3 | - | - | TRBV11-2 | TGTGCCAGCAGCTTAGATCCTTGGCCGAGCTCTGGAAACACCATATATTTT | CASSLDPWPSSGNTIYF
TRBJ2-7 | - | TRBD2 | TRBV10-3 | TGTGCCATAAAAGCGGGAGATGACTACGAGCAGTACTTC | CAIKAGDDYEQYF
TRBJ2-3 | - | TRBD2 | TRBV10-2 | TGCGCCAGCAGTCGGACTAGCGGGAGAGAAGGGAGGACAGATACGCAGTATTTT | CASSRTSGREGRTDTQYF
TRBJ1-1 | - | - | TRBV7-2 | TGTGCCAGCAGCTTAGCCACACCCGGCCCTGAAGCTTTCTTT | CASSLATPGPEAFF
TRBJ1-1 | once | - | TRBV19 | TGTGCCAGTAGTATAGGCGGATGGAACACTGAAGCTTTCTTT | CASSIGGWNTEAFF
TRBJ1-4 | - | - | TRBV7-9 | TGTGCCAGCAGCTTATTGCCAGGGTCCGGGGAAAAACTGTTTTTT | CASSLLPGSGEKLFF
TRBJ2-7 | - | - | TRBV19 | TGTGCCAGTAGTATAGTGGGCAACTCCTACGAGCAGTACTTC | CASSIVGNSYEQYF
TRBJ1-2 | - | - | TRBV5-1 | TGCGCCAGCAGCCCGGGGGAGGTGCGTTACACCTTC | CASSPGEVRYTF
TRBJ1-1 | - | - | TRBV6-5 | TGTGCCAGCAGTCCTCGTGGAGGGGGCACTGAAGCTTTCTTT | CASSPRGGGTEAFF
TRBJ1-1 | - | - | TRBV7-2 | TGTGCCAGCAGTCGAACTGACAGGCTGAACACTGAAGCTTTCTTT | CASSRTDRLNTEAFF
TRBJ2-3 | - | TRBD2 | TRBV5-1 | TGCGCCAGCAGCTTGGGACTAGCGGGAGGGGTGGATACGCAGTATTTT | CASSLGLAGGVDTQYF
TRBJ2-7 | once | - | TRBV18 | TGTGCCAGCTCCTCACTAAACCCCGTGGGGGAGCAGTACTTC | CASSSLNPVGEQYF
TRBJ1-5 | once | - | TRBV6-1 | TGTGCCAGCAGTGAAGTGGGACGGGGTCAGCCCCAGCATTTT | CASSEVGRGQPQHF
TRBJ1-5 | - | TRBD1 | TRBV7-9 | TGTGCCAGCAGCACGACAGGGGGCCTCAATCAGCCCCAGCATTTT | CASSTTGGLNQPQHF
TRBJ2-6 | - | - | TRBV4-3 | TGCGCCAGCAGCCAAGATACCGGCGCAGGGTACTCTGGGGCCAACGTCCTGACTTTC | CASSQDTGAGYSGANVLTF
TRBJ1-1 | - | TRBD1 | TRBV28 | TGTGCCAGCAGTTCCCCAGGGGACAGGGGACACACTGAAGCTTTCTTT | CASSSPGDRGHTEAFF
TRBJ2-2 | - | - | TRBV7-9 | TGTGCCAGCAGCCTCCGATTTAACGCCGGGGAGCTGTTTTTT | CASSLRFNAGELFF
TRBJ2-7 | - | - | TRBV19 | TGTGCCAGTAGTAGGTCGGGAGCCTACGAGCAGTACTTC | CASSRSGAYEQYF
TRBJ2-7 | - | - | TRBV9 | TGTGCCAGGGTCGGAGGGTCCTACGAGCAGTACTTC | CARVGGSYEQYF
TRBJ2-2 | - | TRBD2 | TRBV18 | TGTGCCAGCTCAGGACTAGCGGGAGTTACCGGGGAGCTGTTTTTT | CASSGLAGVTGELFF
TRBJ1-2 | - | TRBD1 | TRBV28 | TGTGCCAGCAGTTTACTAGTAGGGGGCCGCCGAGATAACTATGGCTACACCTTC | CASSLLVGGRRDNYGYTF
TRBJ2-2 | - | TRBD2 | TRBV9 | TGTGCCAGCAGCACCGGGGGACTAGCGGGAGGGACCGGGGAGCTGTTTTTT | CASSTGGLAGGTGELFF
TRBJ2-1 | - | - | TRBV6-5 | TGTGCCAGCAGTTACGGCTGGGGGCGGAATGAGCAGTTCTTC | CASSYGWGRNEQFF